What follows are 16 T cell receptor beta chains derived from one specimen sequenced in a study of post-analysis software for immune sequencing data. Study-wide findings and caveats: In patients, about 5 TRBV segments were more frequent than in controls, with TRBV5-6, TRBV5-1 and TRBV20-1 among them.

Their recognized antigens are unknown. Prepared libraries of TCR beta cDNA carried unique molecular identifiers. TCRdb passed the PCR reads through MiXCR, listing each CDR3 protein once. Of approximately 160,000 distinct CDR3 sequences listed, 30% were seen once; the top ten hold about 1.6%. The sample was blood. These receptors were taken from a girl aged 5 to 17 with multiple sclerosis.

This rearrangement joins TRBV6-1 to TRBJ2-7; 8 nucleotides match TRBD2. This CDR3 spans 16 amino acids. The ends lost 7 bases at V and 4 bases at J; junction bases unmatched: 15. Germline V lookup: CDR1 MNHNS, CDR2 SASEGT. The CDR3 region is CASILIGGGGLYEQYF. The DNA for the CDR3 is TGTGCCAGCATTCTCATCGGGGGGGGCGGTTTGTACGAGCAGTACTTC.

This rearrangement joins TRBV3-1 to TRBJ1-1, with 8 bases fitting TRBD1. This CDR3 is built from 15 residues. J lost 6 bases, V lost 3 bases, and 9 bases had no gene match. Germline lookup yields CDR1 LGHDT and CDR2 YNNKEL (reference sequence). In DNA form, the CDR3 reads TGTGCCAGCAGCCAGGGAACTCGGACAGGGTCTGAAGCTTTCTTT. It specifies CASSQGTRTGSEAFF.

Note on this clonotype: A much larger clonotype is one base distant, so this may be a read error. The chain couples TRBV6-6 to TRBJ1-2; D is unclear. The germline gives CDR1 MNHNY, CDR2 SVGAGI (reference sequence). The CDR3 loop spans 11 amino acids. Trimming shortened V by 7 bases and J by 5 bases, and 8 bases separated the two germline ends. CDR3 loop: CASNDVYGYTF. CDR3 nucleotide sequence: TGTGCCAGCAACGACGTTTATGGCTACACCTTC.

The chain combines TRBV12-3 or TRBV12-4 with TRBJ2-2, with D tentatively TRBD2 (6 bases). Trimming stripped 3 bases from V and 4 bases from J, with 9 bases between. The length of the CDR3 is 14 residues. The CDR3 region is CASSFSGVTGELFF. The CDR3 nucleotides read TGTGCCAGCAGTTTCTCGGGAGTCACCGGGGAGCTGTTTTTT.

This clonotype was found many times. V usage is TRBV7-3 and J usage is TRBJ2-5, with TRBD1 matching over 7 bases. CDR1 is SGHTA and CDR2 is FQGTGA in the germline V gene. Trimming cost V 5 bases and J 5 bases; bases outside gene matches: 5. This CDR3 region has 13 residues. CDR3 in amino acids: CASSRTGVETQYF. The CDR3 bases are TGTGCCAGCAGCAGAACAGGGGTTGAGACCCAGTACTTC.

There are many counts of this clonotype. The rearrangement uses TRBV15 and TRBJ2-4, with unresolved D. This CDR3 has 17 amino acids. The V end was cut by 0 bases, the J end by 0 bases, with 12 bases between. CDR1 is LNHNV, CDR2 YYDKDF, per germline (reference sequence). The DNA for the CDR3 is TGTGCCACCAGCAGAGATCGTGGTGGGATAGCCAAAAACATTCAGTACTTC. Amino acid sequence: CATSRDRGGIAKNIQYF.

CDR3 sequence reads: CASSLEQGRQETQYF. In DNA, the CDR3 is TGCGCCAGCAGCTTGGAACAGGGGCGCCAAGAGACCCAGTACTTC. The chain uses TRBV5-1 and TRBJ2-5; the match to TRBD1 covers 7 bases. The CDR3 consists of 15 residues. J lost 1 base, V lost 0 bases, and 3 bases had no gene match. Germline CDR1 SGHRS, CDR2 YFSETQ.

This clonotype occurred many times. V and J are TRBV10-3 and TRBJ2-3; D not resolved. The V end lost 3 bases, the J end lost 1 base, and 5 bases lay between the germline ends. This CDR3 has 13 residues. Per the germline V gene, CDR1 is ENHRY and CDR2 is SYGVKD. CDR3 DNA: TGTGCCATCAGTGAACTCCGCACAGATACGCAGTATTTT. Amino acids: CAISELRTDTQYF.

The chain couples TRBV15 to TRBJ1-3; D uncertain. The V end lost 8 bases, the J end lost 3 bases, and 5 bases lay between the germline ends. Germline lookup yields CDR1 LNHNV and CDR2 YYDKDF (reference sequence). This CDR3 spans 11 amino acids. The CDR3 region is CATFYGNTIYF. In DNA form, the CDR3 reads TGTGCCACCTTTTATGGAAACACCATATATTTT. Using reference TRBV15 and TRBJ1-3 for the parts outside the CDR3, the full variable domain is DAMVIQNPRYQVTQFGKPVTLSCSQTLNHNVMYWYQQKSSQAPKLLFHYYDKDFNNEADTPDNFQSRRPNTSFCFLDIRSPGLGDTAMYLCATFYGNTIYFGEGSWLTVV.

Written as DNA, the CDR3 is TGTGCCAGCAGTCCGCGGACAGGGGGCGGGAATGAGCAGTTCTTC. This translates into CASSPRTGGGNEQFF. The chain combines TRBV12-3 or TRBV12-4 with TRBJ2-1, with 11 bases matching TRBD1. V dropped 5 bases and J dropped 7; count of bases not matched to a gene: 7. CDR3 length: 15 amino acids.

This clonotype was detected many times. The V gene is TRBV6-4, the J gene TRBJ2-3; no definite D call. The CDR3 is made up of 15 amino acids. The germline V gene encodes CDR1 MRHNA and CDR2 SNTAGT. The germline V and J ends were trimmed by 0 bases and 2 bases, with 9 bases remaining between them. The DNA for the CDR3 is TGTGCCAGCAGTGACTCGTCTAGTCTCACAGATACGCAGTATTTT. This sequence encodes CASSDSSSLTDTQYF.

This chain joins TRBV20-1 and TRBJ2-5; 8 nucleotides align to TRBD1. After removal of 6 bases from V and 5 bases from J, the junction contained 8 bases not matched to a gene. Per germline, CDR1 DFQATT and CDR2 SNEGSKA (reference sequence). The CDR3 consists of 13 residues. CDR3 sequence: CSAPLRDRETQYF. In DNA form, the CDR3 reads TGCAGTGCGCCCCTCCGGGACAGGGAGACCCAGTACTTC.

This clonotype was observed at least ten times. The rearrangement joins TRBV27 to TRBJ2-3; D call uncertain. With 4 bases removed from V and 1 base from J, the gap between germline ends came to 3 bases. CDR1 is MNHEY, CDR2 SMNVEV, per germline (reference sequence). This CDR3 is 12 amino acids long. The CDR3 loop reads CASSSRTDTQYF. DNA of the CDR3: TGTGCCAGCAGTTCGCGCACAGATACGCAGTATTTT.

This clonotype was recorded at least ten times. V and J are TRBV5-1 and TRBJ2-7; D gene uncertain. Per the germline V gene, CDR1 is SGHRS and CDR2 is YFSETQ. CDR3 size: 14 residues. Trimming removed 0 bases at V and 2 bases at J, with 9 bases between. CDR3 nucleotides: TGCGCCAGCAGCTTGGACGGCAGTACCTACGAGCAGTACTTC. It specifies CASSLDGSTYEQYF.

Of note for this clonotype: A junction boundary mismatches the germline segment, possibly from a read error. V and J are TRBV15 and TRBJ1-4; a possible D gene is TRBD1 (5 bases). The CDR3 spans 14 residues. Germline lookup yields CDR1 LNHNV and CDR2 YYDKDF (reference sequence). CDR3 sequence reads: CAASRDKGEEKLFF. CDR3 coding DNA: TGTGCCGCCAGCAGAGATAAAGGGGAGGAAAAACTGTTTTTT.

The genes are TRBV2 and TRBJ1-1, with unresolved D. Looked up from germline, CDR1 is SNHLY and CDR2 is FYNNEI. The length of the CDR3 is 13 residues. V was trimmed by 6 bases and J by 4 bases, leaving 12 bases between them. CDR3 coding DNA: TGTGCCAGCAGGCACGACAAGGGCACTGAAGCTTTCTTT. Its protein product is CASRHDKGTEAFF.